This entry is about one T cell receptor (beta chain). Its antigen is still unknown. No base quality information exists; no much larger clone differs at one position. V ends up 0 bases short and J 2 bases short, with an unmatched junction base count of 7. From cysteine to phenylalanine, the CDR3 is 17 amino acids long. Just CDR3 DNA is preserved here, 51 bases in frame from base 1. CDR1 and CDR2, looked up from the germline V gene (reference sequence), are DFQATT and SNEGSKA. Receptors were amplified or captured by RT-PCR. The instrument given in TCRdb is NextSeq 550. The raw public data were reprocessed by TCRdb itself: fastp quality trimming at Q25, MiXCR clonotype calling, in-frame beta chains only. All rows with the same CDR3 protein become a single entry with the most common DNA and genes. This sample holds around 160,000 distinct CDR3 sequences; 25% to 35% were observed only once. Of the sample, approximately 3.5% falls within the top ten clones.

The data derive from a study of patients and donors after allogeneic stem cell transplantation (dated by TCRdb to 2020 to 2021). The sequencing sample was made of blood, either unsorted or a sorted T cell fraction (not recorded which). The chain is encoded by TRBV20-1 joined to TRBJ2-7; 13 bases in the middle match TRBD2. This sequence originates from a human donor who was either an allogeneic HSCT recipient or a stem cell or donor lymphocyte infusion donor (not recorded which). It is not recorded whose cells these are; they may come from a transplant donor. The bases are TGCAGTGCTAGAGATTTGGGACTAGCGGGGTCCCCCTACGAGCAGTACTTC. It specifies CSARDLGLAGSPYEQYF.